The present TCR beta chain was sequenced within a study of blood T cell repertoires in COVID-19. The overall study: COVID-19 samples, acute and convalescent, were from the United States, Italy and Spain.

The CDR3 has 15 residues. Trimming pared 4 bases from V and 1 base from J, leaving 13 bases between. Germline V lookup: CDR1 SGDLS, CDR2 YYNGEE. TCRdb's copy holds only in-frame clones and misses some; the assay was immunoSEQ multiplex PCR. The sample has under 300,000 clones; approximately 85% are singletons. The sample consisted of peripheral blood. This clonotype was obtained from a human donor in a cohort sampled during active COVID-19. The V call is TRBV9, the J call TRBJ2-3; a weak D match, TRBD2 (7 bases). The CDR3 loop reads CASSSGGGGTDTQYF. As DNA, the CDR3 is TGTGCCAGCAGCTCCGGAGGGGGGGGCACAGATACGCAGTATTTT.